The clone carrying this TCR beta chain was seen ten or more times. The antigen remains unidentified. The entry originates in a study of T cell repertoires in cytomegalovirus infection. Whole-study findings and limits: Adding up the frequency of public TCR beta families identified people who carried CMV plus the relevant HLA.

With V trimmed by 6 bases and J by 2 bases, 5 bases remained unmatched. The CDR3 is 14 amino acids. Germline assignment: CDR1 MNHNS and CDR2 SASEGT. Each CDR3 protein is one row after TCRdb ran MiXCR on the reads. The table records approximately 320,000 distinct CDR3 sequences, more than 8% of them present only once. V is TRBV6-1 and J is TRBJ2-3, with 7 bases identical to TRBD2. The receptor's source is a human donor in good health (CMV status not recorded). Some clones in this sample may be carry-over from other donors' samples. Sequencing was carried out using PBMCs. The CDR3 region is CASRAGFSTDTQYF. DNA of the CDR3: TGTGCCAGCAGAGCGGGGTTCTCCACAGATACGCAGTATTTT.